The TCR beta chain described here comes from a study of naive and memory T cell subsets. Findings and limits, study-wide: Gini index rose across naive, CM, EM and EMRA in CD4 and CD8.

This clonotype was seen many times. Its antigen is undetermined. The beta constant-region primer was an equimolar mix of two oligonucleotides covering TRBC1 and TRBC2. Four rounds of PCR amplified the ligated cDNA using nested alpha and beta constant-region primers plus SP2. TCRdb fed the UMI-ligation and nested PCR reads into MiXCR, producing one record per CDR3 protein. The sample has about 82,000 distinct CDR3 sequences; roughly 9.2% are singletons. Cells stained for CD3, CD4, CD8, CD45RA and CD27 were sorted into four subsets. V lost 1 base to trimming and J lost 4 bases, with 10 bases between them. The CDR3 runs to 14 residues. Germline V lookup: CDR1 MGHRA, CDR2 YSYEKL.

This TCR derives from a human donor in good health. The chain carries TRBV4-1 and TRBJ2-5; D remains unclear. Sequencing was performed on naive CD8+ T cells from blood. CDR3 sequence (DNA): TGCGCCAGCAGCCAAGGCAAAACCCGAGAGACCCAGTACTTC. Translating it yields CASSQGKTRETQYF.